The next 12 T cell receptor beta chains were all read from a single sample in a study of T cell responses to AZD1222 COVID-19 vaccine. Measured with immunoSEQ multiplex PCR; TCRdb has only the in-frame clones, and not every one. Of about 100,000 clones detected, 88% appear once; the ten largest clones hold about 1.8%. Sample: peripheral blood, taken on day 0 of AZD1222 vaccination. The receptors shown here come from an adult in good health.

In DNA form, the CDR3 reads TGTGCCATCAGTGAGTTTACAGGGGGCGGTTCGTCTAATGAAAAACTGTTTTTT. Translating gives CAISEFTGGGSSNEKLFF. The rearrangement joins TRBV10-3 to TRBJ1-4, with TRBD1 matching 9 bases. The CDR3 spans 18 residues. Germline CDR1 ENHRY, CDR2 SYGVKD. V shed 1 base, J shed 3 bases, and the junction held 9 bases outside the gene matches.

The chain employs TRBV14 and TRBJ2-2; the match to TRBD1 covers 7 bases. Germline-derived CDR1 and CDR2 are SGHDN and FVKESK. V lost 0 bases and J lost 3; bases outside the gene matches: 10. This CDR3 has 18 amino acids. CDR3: CASSQDLAGGLYTGELFF. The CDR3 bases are TGTGCCAGCAGCCAAGATTTGGCAGGGGGTTTGTACACCGGGGAGCTGTTTTTT.

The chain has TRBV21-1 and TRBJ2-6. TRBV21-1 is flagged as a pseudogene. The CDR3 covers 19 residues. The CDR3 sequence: CASSKEYPGGSSGANVLTF. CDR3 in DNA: TGTGCCAGCAGCAAAGAGTACCCGGGCGGCAGCTCTGGGGCCAACGTCCTGACTTTC.

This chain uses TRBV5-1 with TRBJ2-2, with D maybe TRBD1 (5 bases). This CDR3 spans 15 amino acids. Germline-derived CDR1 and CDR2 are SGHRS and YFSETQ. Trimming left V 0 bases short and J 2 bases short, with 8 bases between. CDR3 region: CASSLEGVNTGELFF. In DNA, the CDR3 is TGCGCCAGCAGCTTGGAAGGGGTAAACACCGGGGAGCTGTTTTTT. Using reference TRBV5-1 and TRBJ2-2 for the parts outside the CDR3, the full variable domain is KAGVTQTPRYLIKTRGQQVTLSCSPISGHRSVSWYQQTPGQGLQFLFEYFSETQRNKGNFPGRFSGRQFSNSRSEMNVSTLELGDSALYLCASSLEGVNTGELFFGEGSRLTVL.

CDR3 nucleotides: TGTGCCAGCAGCTTGGACGGTATGACGGTTCAGTACTTC. Its protein is CASSLDGMTVQYF. V and J are TRBV5-8 and TRBJ2-4; D remains unclear. V lost 0 bases and J lost 11, with 12 bases in between. This CDR3 spans 13 amino acids. Germline V gene sequence: CDR1 SGHTS, CDR2 YDEGEE.

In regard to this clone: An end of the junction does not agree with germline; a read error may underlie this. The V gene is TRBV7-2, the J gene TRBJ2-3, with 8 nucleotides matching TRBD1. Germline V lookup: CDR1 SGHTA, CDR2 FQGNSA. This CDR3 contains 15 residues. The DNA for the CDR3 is TGTGCCAGCAGCGTAGCCCACAGGGGGACAGATACGCAGTATTTT. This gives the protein CASSVAHRGTDTQYF.

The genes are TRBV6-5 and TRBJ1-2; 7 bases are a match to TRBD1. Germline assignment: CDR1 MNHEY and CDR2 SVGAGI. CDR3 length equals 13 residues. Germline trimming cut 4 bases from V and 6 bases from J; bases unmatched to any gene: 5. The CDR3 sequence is CASSLTGNHGYTF. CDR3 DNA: TGTGCCAGCAGTTTGACAGGGAATCATGGCTACACCTTC.

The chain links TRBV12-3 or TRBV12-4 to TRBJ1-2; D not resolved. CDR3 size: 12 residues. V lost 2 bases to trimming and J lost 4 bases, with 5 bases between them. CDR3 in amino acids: CASSLWGYGYTF. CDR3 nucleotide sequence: TGTGCCAGCAGTTTATGGGGCTATGGCTACACCTTC.

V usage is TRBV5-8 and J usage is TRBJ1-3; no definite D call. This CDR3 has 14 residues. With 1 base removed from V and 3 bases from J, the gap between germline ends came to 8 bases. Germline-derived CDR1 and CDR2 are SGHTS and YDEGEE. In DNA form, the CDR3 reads TGTGCCAGCAGCTTGAGGTCAGATGGAAACACCATATATTTT. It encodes CASSLRSDGNTIYF.

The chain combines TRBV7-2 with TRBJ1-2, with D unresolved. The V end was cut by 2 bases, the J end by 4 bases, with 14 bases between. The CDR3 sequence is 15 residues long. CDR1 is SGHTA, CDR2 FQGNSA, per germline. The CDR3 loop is CASSLRRREGYGYTF. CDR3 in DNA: TGTGCCAGCAGCTTACGCCGTCGGGAGGGCTATGGCTACACCTTC.

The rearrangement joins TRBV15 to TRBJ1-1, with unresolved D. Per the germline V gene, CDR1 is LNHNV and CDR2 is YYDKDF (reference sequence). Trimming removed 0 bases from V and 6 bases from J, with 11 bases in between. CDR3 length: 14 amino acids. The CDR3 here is CATSRDLDRAEAFF. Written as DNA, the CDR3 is TGTGCCACCAGCAGAGATTTGGACCGAGCTGAAGCTTTCTTT.

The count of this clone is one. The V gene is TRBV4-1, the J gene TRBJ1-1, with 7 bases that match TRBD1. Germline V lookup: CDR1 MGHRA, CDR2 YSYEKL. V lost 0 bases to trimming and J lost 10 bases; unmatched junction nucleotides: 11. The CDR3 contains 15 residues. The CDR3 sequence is CASSQDEGTAQIAFF. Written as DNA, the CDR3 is TGCGCCAGCAGCCAAGATGAGGGGACAGCCCAGATAGCTTTCTTT.